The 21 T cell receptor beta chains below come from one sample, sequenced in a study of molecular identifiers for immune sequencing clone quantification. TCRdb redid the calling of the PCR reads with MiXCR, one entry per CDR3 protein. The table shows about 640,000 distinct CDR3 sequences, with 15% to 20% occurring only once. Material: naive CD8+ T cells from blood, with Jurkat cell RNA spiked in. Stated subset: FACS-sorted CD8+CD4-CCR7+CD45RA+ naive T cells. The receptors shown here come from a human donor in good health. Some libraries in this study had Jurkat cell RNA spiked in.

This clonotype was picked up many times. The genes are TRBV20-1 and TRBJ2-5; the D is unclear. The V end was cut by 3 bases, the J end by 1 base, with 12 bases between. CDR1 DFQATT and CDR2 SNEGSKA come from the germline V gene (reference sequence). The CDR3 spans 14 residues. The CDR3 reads CSARGADFQETQYF. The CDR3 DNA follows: TGCAGTGCTAGGGGTGCCGACTTCCAAGAGACCCAGTACTTC.

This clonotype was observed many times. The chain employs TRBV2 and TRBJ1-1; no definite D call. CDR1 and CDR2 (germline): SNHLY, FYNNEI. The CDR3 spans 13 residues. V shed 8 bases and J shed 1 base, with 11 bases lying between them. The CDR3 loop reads CASGMNTNTEAFF. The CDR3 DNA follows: TGTGCCAGCGGGATGAACACGAACACTGAAGCTTTCTTT.

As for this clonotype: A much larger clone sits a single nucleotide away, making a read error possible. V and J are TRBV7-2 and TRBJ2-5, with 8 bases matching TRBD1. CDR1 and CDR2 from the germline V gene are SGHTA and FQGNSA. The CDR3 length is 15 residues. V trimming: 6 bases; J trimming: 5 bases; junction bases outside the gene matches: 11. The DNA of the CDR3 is TGTGCCAGCAGTATAGGGCGGAGGGACAGGGAGACCCAGTACTTC. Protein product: CASSIGRRDRETQYF. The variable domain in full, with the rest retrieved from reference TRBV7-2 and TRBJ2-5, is GAGVSQSPSNKVTEKGKDVELRCDPISGHTALYWYRQSLGQGLEFLIYFQGNSAPDKSGLPSDRFSAERTGGSVSTLTIQRTQQEDSAVYLCASSIGRRDRETQYFGPGTRLLVL.

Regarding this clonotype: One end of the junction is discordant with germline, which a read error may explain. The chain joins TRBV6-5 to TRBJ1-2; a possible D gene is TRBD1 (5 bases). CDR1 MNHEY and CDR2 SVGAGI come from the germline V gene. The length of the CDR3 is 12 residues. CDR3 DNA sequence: TGTGCCAGCACGACAGCTAACTATAGCTACACCTTC. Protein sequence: CASTTANYSYTF.

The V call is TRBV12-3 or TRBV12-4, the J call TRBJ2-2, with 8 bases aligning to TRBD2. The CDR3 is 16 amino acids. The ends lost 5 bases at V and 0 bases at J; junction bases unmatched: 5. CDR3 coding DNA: TGTGCCAGCAGTGCTAGCGGGTATCCGAACACCGGGGAGCTGTTTTTT. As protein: CASSASGYPNTGELFF.

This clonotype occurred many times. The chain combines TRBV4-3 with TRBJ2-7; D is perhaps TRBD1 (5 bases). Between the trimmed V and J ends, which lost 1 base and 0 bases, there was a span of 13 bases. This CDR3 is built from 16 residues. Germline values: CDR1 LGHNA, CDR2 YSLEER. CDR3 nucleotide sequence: TGCGCCAGCAGCCAAGGGTGGCAGGGCAGCTCCTACGAGCAGTACTTC. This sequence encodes CASSQGWQGSSYEQYF.

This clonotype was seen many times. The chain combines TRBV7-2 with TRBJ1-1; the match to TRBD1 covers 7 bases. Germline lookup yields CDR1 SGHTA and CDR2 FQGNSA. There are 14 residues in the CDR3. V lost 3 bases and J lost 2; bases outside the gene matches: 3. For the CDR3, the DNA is TGTGCCAGCAGCTTCAGGGGGTTCAACACTGAAGCTTTCTTT. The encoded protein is CASSFRGFNTEAFF. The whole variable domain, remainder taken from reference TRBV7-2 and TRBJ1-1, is GAGVSQSPSNKVTEKGKDVELRCDPISGHTALYWYRQSLGQGLEFLIYFQGNSAPDKSGLPSDRFSAERTGGSVSTLTIQRTQQEDSAVYLCASSFRGFNTEAFFGQGTRLTVV.

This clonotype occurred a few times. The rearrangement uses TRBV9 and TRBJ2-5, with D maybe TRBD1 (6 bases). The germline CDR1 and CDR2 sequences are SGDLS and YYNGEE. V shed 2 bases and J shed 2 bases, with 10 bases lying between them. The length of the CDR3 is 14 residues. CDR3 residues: CASSVGTYQETQYF. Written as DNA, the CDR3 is TGTGCCAGCAGCGTCGGGACATATCAAGAGACCCAGTACTTC.

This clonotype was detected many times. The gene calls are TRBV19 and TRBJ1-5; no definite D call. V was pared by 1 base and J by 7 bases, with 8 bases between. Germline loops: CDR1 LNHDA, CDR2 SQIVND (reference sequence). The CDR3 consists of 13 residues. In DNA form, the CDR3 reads TGTGCCAGTAGTATAGCGGCGGGGCAGCCCCAGCATTTT. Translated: CASSIAAGQPQHF.

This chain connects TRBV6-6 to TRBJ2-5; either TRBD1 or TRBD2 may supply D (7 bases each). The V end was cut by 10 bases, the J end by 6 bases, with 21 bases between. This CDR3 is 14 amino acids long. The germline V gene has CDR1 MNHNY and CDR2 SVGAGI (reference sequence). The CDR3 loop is CATQLVQGGKTQYF. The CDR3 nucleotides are TGTGCCACCCAACTAGTTCAGGGGGGGAAGACCCAGTACTTC.

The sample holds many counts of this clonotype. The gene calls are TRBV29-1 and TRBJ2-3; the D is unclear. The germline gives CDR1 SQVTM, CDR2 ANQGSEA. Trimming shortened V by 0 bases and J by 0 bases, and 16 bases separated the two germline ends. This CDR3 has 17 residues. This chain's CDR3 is CSVEDLDGTTSTDTQYF. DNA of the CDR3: TGCAGCGTTGAAGATCTGGACGGAACTACTAGCACAGATACGCAGTATTTT.

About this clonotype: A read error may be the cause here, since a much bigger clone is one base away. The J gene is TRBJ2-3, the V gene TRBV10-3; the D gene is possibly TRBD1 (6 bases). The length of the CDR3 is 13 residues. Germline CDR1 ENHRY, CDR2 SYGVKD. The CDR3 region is CAISEMGADTRYF. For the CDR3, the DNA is TGTGCCATCAGTGAGATGGGGGCAGATACGCGGTATTTT.

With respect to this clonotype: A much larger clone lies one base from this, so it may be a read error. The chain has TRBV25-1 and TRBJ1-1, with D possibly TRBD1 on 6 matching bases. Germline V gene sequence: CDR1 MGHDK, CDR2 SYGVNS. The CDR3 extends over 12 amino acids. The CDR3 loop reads CAGSGPGTEAFF. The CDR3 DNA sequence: TGTGCCGGCAGTGGACCCGGGACAGAAGCTTTCTTT.

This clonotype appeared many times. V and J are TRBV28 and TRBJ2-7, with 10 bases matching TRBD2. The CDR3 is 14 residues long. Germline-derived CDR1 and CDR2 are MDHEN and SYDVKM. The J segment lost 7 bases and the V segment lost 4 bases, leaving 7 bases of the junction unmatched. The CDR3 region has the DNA TGTGCCAGCAGTTCCAGCGGGAGGGCTCGGGAGCAGTACTTC. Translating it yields CASSSSGRAREQYF. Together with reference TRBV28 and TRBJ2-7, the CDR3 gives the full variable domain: DVKVTQSSRYLVKRTGEKVFLECVQDMDHENMFWYRQDPGLGLRLIYFSYDVKMKEKGDIPEGYSVSREKKERFSLILESASTNQTSMYLCASSSSGRAREQYFGPGTRLTVT.

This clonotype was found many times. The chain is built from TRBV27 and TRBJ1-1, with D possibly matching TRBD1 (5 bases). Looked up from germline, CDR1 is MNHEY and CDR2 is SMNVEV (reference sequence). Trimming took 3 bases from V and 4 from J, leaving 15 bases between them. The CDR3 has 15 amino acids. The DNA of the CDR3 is TGTGCCAGCAGTTTCGGAGGGGCGACTGGCACTGAAGCTTTCTTT. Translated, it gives CASSFGGATGTEAFF.

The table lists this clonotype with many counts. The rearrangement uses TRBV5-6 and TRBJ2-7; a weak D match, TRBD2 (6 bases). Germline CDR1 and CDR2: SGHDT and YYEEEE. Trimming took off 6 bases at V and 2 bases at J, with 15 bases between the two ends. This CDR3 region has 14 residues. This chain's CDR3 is CASINWGGPYEQYF. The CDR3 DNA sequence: TGTGCCAGCATTAATTGGGGAGGACCCTACGAGCAGTACTTC.

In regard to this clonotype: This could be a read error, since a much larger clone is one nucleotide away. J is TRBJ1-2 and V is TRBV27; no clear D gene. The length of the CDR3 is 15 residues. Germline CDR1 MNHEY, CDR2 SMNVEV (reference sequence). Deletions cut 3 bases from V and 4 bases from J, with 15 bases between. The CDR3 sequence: CASSLERSDFYGYTF. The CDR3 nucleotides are TGTGCCAGCAGTTTGGAAAGGAGCGACTTCTATGGCTACACCTTC.

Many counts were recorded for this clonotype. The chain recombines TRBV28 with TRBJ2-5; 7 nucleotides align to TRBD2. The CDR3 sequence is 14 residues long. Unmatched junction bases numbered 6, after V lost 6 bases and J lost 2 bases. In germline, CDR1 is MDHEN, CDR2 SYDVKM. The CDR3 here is CASSLPGLQETQYF. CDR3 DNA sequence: TGTGCCAGCAGCCTACCGGGACTACAAGAGACCCAGTACTTC.

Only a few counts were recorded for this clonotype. Here the CDR3 reads CASSTRTVPYEQYF. In nucleotides, the CDR3 is TGTGCCAGTAGTACACGGACGGTTCCCTACGAGCAGTACTTC. V and J are TRBV19 and TRBJ2-7; D is ambiguous. The CDR3 spans 14 residues. V dropped 4 bases and J dropped 2 bases, with 12 bases sitting between them. The germline CDR1 and CDR2 sequences are LNHDA and SQIVND (reference sequence).

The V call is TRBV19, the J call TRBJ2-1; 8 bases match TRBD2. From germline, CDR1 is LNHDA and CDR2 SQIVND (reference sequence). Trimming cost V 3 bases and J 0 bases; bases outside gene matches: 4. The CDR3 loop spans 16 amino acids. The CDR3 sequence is CASSIISGSSYNEQFF. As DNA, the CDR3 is TGTGCCAGTAGTATCATAAGCGGGAGCTCCTACAATGAGCAGTTCTTC.

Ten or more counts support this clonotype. As DNA, the CDR3 is TGCAGCGTTGTGGGCGCAGGTGAAGCTTTCTTT. Amino acids: CSVVGAGEAFF. The chain employs TRBV29-1 and TRBJ1-1, with D hard to call. V was cut by 4 bases and J by 7 bases, with 10 bases left in between. The germline CDR1 and CDR2 sequences are SQVTM and ANQGSEA. The CDR3 covers 11 residues.